Shown below are 2 T cell receptor beta chains from a single sample sequenced in a study of CD8+CD57+ T cells in acquired aplastic anemia. CDR3 and TCR beta VDJ profiling relied on a genomic DNA template. One entry per CDR3 protein, called by TCRdb with MiXCR from the reads. The sample has some 410,000 distinct CDR3 sequences; about 70% are singletons. The material sequenced was sorted CD4+, CD8+, or CD8+CD57+ T cells (not recorded which) from PBMCs. These receptors originate from a human donor in good health, serving as a control.

This clonotype was seen repeatedly, ten times or more. The V call is TRBV6-6, the J call TRBJ1-1; D not resolved. Trimming removed 7 bases from V and 8 bases from J, with 8 bases in between. CDR3 length: 10 residues. The V gene's germline CDR1 is MNHNY and CDR2 SVGAGI (reference sequence). The CDR3 nucleotides are TGTGCCAGCATGAAGGCGGAAGCTTTCTTT. Amino acids: CASMKAEAFF.

A remark on this clonotype: Here the CDR3 omits its conserved ending phenylalanine or tryptophan, so a read error is the likely source. It is unclear where the CDR3 begins or ends on the DNA, so no DNA is shown, and the CDR3 is as TCRdb lists it. The chain recombines TRBV24-1 with TRBJ1-6; TRBD1, the D gene given by the table, was not confirmed from the DNA. Germline-derived CDR1 and CDR2 are KGHDR and SFDVKD. Ends included, the CDR3 has 16 residues. CDR3: CATSDPPTQGTLATPS.